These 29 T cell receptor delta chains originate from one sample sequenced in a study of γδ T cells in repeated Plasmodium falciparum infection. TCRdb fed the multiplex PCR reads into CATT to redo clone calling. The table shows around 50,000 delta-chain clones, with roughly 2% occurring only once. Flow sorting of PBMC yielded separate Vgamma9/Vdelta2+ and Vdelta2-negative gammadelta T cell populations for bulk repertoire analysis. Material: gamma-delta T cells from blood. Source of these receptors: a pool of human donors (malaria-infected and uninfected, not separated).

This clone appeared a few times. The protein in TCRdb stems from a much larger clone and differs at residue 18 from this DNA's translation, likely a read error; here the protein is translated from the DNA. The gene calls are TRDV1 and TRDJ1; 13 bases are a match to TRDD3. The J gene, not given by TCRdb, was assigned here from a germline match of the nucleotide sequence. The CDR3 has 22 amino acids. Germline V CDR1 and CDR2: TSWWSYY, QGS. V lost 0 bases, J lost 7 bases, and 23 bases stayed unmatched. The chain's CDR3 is CALGELFLLQSTGGYAPGKLIF. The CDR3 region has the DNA TGTGCTCTTGGGGAACTGTTCCTACTCCAATCTACTGGGGGATACGCACCCGGTAAACTCATCTTT.

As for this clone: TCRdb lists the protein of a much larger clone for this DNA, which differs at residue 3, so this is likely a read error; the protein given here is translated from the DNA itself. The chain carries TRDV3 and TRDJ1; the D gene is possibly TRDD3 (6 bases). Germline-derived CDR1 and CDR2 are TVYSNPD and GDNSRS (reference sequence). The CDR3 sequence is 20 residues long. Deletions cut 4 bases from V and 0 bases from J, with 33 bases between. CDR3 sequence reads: CACKTYWVATVSTYTDKLIF. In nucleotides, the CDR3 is TGTGCCTGCAAAACCTACTGGGTTGCCACCGTATCCACTTACACCGATAAACTCATCTTT.

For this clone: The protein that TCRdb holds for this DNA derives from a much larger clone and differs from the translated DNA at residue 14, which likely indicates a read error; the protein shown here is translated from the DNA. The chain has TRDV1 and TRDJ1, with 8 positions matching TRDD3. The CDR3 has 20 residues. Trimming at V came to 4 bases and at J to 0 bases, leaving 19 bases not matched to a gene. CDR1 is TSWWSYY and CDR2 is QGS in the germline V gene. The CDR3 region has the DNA TGTGCTCTTGGGGGGATTCTCCTCCCGGGATACGCCTCCGACACCGATAAACTCATCTTT. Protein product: CALGGILLPGYASDTDKLIF.

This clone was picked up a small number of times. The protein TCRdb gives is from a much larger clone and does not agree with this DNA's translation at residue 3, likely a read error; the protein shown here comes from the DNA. CDR3: CARLGDPRSEGDKLIF. Written as DNA, the CDR3 is TGTGCCCGTCTGGGGGATCCCCGGTCGGAAGGCGATAAACTCATCTTT. This sequence joins TRDV2 and TRDJ1, with TRDD3 matching 9 bases. Because TCRdb records no J gene, it was assigned here through a match of the DNA to germline. Germline assignment: CDR1 GEAIGNYY and CDR2 EKD. There are 16 residues in the CDR3. V shed 9 bases and J 4 bases; nucleotides not matched to a gene: 17.

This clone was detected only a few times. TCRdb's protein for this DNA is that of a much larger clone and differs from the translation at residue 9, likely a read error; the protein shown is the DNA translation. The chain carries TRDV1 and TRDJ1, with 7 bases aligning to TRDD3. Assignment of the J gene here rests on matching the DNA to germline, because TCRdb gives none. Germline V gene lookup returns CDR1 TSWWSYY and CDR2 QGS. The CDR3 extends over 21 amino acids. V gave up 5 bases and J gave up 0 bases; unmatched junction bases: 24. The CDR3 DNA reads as TGTGCTCTTGGGATAACTGTCCAGGTCGCTGGGGGGCTAAACTACACCGATAAACTCATCTTT. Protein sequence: CALGITVQVAGGLNYTDKLIF.

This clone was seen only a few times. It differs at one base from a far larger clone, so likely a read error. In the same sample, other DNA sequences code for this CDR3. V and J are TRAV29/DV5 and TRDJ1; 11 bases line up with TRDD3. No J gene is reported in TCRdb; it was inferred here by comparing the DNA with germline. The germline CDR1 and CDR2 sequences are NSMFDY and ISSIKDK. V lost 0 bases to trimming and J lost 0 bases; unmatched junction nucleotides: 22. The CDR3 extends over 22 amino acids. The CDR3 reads CAASVPTAYWGIMGSDTDKLIF. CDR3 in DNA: TGTGCAGCAAGCGTACCTACCGCGTACTGGGGGATAATGGGAAGTGACACCGATAAACTCATCTTT.

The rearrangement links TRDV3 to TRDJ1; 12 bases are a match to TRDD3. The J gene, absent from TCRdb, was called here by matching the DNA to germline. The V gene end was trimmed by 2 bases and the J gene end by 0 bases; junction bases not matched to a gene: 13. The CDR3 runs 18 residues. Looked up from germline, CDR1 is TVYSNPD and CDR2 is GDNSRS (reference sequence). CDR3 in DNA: TGTGCCTTTGATTACTGGGGGATACAAACCACGTACACCGATAAACTCATCTTT. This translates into CAFDYWGIQTTYTDKLIF. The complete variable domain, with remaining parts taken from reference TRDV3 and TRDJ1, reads CDKVTQSSPDQTVASGSEVVLLCTYDTVYSNPDLFWYRIRPDYSFQFVFYGDNSRSEGADFTQGRFSVKHILTQKAFHLVISPVRTEDSATYYCAFDYWGIQTTYTDKLIFGKGTRVTVEP.

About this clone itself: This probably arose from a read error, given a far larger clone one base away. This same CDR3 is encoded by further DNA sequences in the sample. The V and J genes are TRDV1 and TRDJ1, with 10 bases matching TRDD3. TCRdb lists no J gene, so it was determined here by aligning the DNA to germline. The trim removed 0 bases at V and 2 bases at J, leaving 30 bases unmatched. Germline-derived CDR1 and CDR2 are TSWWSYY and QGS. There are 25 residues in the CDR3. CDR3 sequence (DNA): TGTGCTCTTGGGGAACTTTTCGGTCTGTCCTACTTCTGGGGGATAGAGCCCCGGGGTACCGATAAACTCATCTTT. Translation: CALGELFGLSYFWGIEPRGTDKLIF.

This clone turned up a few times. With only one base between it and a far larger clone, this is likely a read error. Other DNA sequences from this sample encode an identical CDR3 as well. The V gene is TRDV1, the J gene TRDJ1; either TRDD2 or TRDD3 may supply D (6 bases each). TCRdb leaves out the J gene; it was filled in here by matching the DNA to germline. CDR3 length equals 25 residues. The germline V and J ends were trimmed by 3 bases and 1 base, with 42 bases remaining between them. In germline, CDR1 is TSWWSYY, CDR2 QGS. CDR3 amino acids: CALGDPFPPYPANLLGFLSTDKLIF. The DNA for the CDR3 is TGTGCTCTTGGGGACCCCTTCCCCCCCTATCCGGCGAACCTACTGGGATTCCTTTCCACCGATAAACTCATCTTT.

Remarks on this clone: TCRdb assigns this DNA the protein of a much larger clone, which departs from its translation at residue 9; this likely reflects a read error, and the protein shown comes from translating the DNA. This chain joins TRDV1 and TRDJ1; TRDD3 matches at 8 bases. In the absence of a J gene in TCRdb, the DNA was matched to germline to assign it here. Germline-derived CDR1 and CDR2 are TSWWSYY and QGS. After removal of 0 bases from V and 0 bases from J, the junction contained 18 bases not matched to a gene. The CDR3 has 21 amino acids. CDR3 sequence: CALGELVGFPRWGYHTDKLIF. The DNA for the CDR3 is TGTGCTCTTGGGGAACTAGTAGGTTTTCCTAGGTGGGGATACCACACCGATAAACTCATCTTT.

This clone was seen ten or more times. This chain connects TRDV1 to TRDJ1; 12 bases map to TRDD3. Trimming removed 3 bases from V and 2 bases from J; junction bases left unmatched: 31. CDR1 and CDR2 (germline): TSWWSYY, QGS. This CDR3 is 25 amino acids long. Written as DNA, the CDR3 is TGTGCTCTTGGGGAGCGCAAACTCTCTCTTTACTCGGTACTGGGGGATACTGCCAATACCGATAAACTCATCTTT. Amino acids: CALGERKLSLYSVLGDTANTDKLIF.

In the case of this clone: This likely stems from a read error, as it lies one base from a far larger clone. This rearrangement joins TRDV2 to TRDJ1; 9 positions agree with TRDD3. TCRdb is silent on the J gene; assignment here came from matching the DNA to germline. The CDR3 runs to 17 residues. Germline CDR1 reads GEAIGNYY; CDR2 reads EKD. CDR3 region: CACDPLDWGTNTDKLIF. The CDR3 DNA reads TGCGCCTGTGACCCGTTAGACTGGGGGACAAACACCGATAAACTCATCTTT.

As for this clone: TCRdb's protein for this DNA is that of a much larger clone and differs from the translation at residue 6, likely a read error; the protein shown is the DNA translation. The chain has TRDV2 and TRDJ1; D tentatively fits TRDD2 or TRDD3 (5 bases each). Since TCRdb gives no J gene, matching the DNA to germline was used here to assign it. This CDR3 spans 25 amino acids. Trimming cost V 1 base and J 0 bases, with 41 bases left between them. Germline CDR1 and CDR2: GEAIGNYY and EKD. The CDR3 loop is CACDTSLLSGSGCHPPKWYTDKLIF. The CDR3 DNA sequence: TGTGCCTGTGACACGAGCCTTCTTTCAGGGTCGGGATGTCACCCCCCAAAGTGGTACACCGATAAACTCATCTTT.

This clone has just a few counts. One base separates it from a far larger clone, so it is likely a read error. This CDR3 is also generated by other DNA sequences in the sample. CDR3: CACKKLPIWVLGAHTDKLIF. The CDR3 region has the DNA TGTGCCTGTAAAAAACTTCCTATTTGGGTGCTGGGAGCCCACACCGATAAACTCATCTTT. V usage is TRDV3 and J usage is TRDJ1, with 7 bases fitting TRDD2. TCRdb records no J gene; here it was assigned by comparing the DNA to germline. The ends lost 4 bases at V and 0 bases at J; junction bases unmatched: 26. The germline V gene encodes CDR1 TVYSNPD and CDR2 GDNSRS (reference sequence). This CDR3 region has 20 residues.

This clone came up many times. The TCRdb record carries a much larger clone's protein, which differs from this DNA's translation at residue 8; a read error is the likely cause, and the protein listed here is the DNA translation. CDR3 in DNA: TGTGCCTTCGCAGACCTTCCCATCTCGTACTACCCTTACACCGATAAACTCATCTTT. Translating gives CAFADLPISYYPYTDKLIF. The chain recombines TRDV3 with TRDJ1, with D perhaps matching TRDD2 (6 bases). The J gene is not listed in TCRdb, so it was assigned here from a DNA match to germline. V was cut by 3 bases and J by 0 bases, with 29 bases left in between. Per germline, CDR1 TVYSNPD and CDR2 GDNSRS (reference sequence). There are 19 residues in the CDR3.

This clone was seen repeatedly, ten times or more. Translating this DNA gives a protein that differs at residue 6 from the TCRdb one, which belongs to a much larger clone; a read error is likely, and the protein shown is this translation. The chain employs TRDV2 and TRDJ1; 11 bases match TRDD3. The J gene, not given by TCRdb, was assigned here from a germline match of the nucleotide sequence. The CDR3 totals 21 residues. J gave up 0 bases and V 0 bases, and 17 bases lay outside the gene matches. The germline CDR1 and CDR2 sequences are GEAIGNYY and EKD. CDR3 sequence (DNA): TGTGCCTGTGACACCGGAAGGGTTCTTACTGGGGGATATCCGTACACCGATAAACTCATCTTT. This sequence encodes CACDTGRVLTGGYPYTDKLIF.

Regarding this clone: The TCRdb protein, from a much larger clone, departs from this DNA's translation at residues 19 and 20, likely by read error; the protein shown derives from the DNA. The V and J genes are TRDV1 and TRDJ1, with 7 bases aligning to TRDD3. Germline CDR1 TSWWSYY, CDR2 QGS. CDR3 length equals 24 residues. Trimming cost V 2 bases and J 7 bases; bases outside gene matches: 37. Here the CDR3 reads CALGEYFVFSGITVPVHQFAKLIF. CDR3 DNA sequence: TGTGCTCTTGGGGAATACTTCGTATTTTCGGGGATAACCGTCCCAGTACACCAATTCGCTAAACTCATCTTT.

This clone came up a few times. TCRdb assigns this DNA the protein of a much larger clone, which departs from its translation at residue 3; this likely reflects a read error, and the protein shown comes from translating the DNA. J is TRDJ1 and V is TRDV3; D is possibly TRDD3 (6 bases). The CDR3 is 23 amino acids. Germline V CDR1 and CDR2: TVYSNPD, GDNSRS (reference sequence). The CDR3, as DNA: TGTGCCCTTCGCTTAACTAAAAATGGGATTCCCGCGTACTGGGTTAGACCCTTCGATAAACTTATCTTT. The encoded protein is CALRLTKNGIPAYWVRPFDKLIF.

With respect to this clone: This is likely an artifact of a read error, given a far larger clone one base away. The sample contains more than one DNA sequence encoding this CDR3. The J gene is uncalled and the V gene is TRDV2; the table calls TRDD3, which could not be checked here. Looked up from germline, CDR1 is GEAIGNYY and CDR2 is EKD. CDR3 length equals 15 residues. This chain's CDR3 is CACNQLGEPTDKLIF. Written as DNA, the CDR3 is TGTGCCTGTAACCAACTGGGGGAACCCACCGATAAACTCATCTTC.

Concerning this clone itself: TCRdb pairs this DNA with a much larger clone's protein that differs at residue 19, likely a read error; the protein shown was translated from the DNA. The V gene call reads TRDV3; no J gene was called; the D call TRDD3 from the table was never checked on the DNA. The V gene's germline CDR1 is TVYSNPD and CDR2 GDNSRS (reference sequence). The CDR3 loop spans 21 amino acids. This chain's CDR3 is CATYLPSLYWGIRGFFDKPIF. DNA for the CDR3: TGTGCCACCTACCTTCCTTCTCTCTACTGGGGGATACGCGGTTTTTTTGATAAACCCATCTTT.

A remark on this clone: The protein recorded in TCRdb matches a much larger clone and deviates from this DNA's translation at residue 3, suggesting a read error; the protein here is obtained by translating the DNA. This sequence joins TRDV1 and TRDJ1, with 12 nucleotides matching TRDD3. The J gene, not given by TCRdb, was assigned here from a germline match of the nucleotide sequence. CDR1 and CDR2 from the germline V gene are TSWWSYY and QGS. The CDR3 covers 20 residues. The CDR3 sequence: CAHGEGLPYWGIPYTDKLIF. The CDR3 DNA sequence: TGTGCTCATGGGGAAGGTCTACCGTACTGGGGGATACCGTACACCGATAAACTCATCTTT.

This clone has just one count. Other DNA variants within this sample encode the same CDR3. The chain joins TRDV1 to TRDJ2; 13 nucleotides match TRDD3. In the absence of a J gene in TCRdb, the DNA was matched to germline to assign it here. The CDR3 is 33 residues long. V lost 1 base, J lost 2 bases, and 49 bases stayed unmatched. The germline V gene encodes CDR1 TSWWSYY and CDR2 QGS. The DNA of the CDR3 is TGTGCTCTTGGGGAACGGTCCCTTCCAACGTCCCTTGTACTGGGGGATACGCGGAATTATCTTCCTCCGGAACCTCTGTTGACAGCACAACTCTTCTTT. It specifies CALGERSLPTSLVLGDTRNYLPPEPLLTAQLFF.

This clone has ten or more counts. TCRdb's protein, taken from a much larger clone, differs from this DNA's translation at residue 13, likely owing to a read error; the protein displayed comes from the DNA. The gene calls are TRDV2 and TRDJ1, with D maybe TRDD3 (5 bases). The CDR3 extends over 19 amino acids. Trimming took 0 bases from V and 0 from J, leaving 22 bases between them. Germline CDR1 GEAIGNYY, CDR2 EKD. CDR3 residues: CACDTVSGGSPSYTDKLIF. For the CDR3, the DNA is TGTGCCTGTGACACCGTCTCGGGGGGGTCCCCGAGCTACACCGATAAACTCATCTTT.

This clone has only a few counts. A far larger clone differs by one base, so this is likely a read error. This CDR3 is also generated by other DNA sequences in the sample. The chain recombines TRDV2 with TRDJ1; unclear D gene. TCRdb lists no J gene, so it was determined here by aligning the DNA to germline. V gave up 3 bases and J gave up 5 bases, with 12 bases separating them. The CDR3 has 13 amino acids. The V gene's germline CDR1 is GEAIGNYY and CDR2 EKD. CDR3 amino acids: CACDQMGKDKLIF. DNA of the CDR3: TGTGCCTGTGACCAGATGGGCAAAGATAAACTCATCTTT.

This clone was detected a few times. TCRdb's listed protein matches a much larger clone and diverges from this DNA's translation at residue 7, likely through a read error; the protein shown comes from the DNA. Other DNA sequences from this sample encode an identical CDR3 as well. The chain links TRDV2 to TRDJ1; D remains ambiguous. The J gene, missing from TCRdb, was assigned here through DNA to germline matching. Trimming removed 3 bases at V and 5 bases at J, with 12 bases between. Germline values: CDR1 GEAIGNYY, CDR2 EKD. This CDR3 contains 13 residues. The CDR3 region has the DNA TGTGCCTGTGACCAGATGCGGAAAGATAAACTCATCTTT. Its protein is CACDQMRKDKLIF.

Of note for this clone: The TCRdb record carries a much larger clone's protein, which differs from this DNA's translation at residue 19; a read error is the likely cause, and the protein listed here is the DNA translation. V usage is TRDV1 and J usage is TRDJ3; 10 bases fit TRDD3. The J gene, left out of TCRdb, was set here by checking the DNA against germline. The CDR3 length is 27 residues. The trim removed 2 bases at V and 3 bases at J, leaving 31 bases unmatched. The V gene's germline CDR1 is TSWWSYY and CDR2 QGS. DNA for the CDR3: TGTGCTCTTGGGGAAACTGGGCCCAAACTCACATCCCATCGGGGGATACGCGGTCTCTGGGACACCCGACAGATGTTTTTC. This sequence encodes CALGETGPKLTSHRGIRGLWDTRQMFF.

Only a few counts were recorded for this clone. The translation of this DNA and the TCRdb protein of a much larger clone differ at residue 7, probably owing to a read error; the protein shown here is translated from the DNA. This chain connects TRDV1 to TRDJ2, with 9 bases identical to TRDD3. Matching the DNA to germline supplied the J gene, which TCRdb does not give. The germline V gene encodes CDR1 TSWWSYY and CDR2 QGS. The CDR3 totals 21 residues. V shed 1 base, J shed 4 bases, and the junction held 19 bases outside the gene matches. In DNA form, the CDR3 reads TGTGCTCTTGGGGAACCACCGTTTTTCACTGGGGGACGTTATCGGACAGCACAACTCTTCTTT. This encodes CALGEPPFFTGGRYRTAQLFF.

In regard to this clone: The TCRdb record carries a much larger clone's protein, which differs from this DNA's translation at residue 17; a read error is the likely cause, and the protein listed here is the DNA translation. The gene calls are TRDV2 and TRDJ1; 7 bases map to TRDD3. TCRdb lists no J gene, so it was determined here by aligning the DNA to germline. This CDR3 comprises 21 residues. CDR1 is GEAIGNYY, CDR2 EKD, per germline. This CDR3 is CACDKLRGGNASTLYTEKLIF. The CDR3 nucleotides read TGTGCCTGTGACAAACTGCGTGGGGGAAACGCATCTACCCTGTACACCGAGAAACTCATCTTT.

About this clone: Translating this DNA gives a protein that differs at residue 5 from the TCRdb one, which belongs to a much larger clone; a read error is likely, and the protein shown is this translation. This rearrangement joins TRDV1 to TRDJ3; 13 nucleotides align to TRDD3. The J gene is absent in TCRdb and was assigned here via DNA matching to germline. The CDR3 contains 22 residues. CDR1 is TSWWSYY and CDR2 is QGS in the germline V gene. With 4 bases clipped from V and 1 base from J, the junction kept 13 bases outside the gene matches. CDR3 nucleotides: TGTGCTCTTGGGGTGACTGGGGGATACGTTAGCGTTGGGTCCTGGGACACCCGACAGATGTTTTTC. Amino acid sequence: CALGVTGGYVSVGSWDTRQMFF.